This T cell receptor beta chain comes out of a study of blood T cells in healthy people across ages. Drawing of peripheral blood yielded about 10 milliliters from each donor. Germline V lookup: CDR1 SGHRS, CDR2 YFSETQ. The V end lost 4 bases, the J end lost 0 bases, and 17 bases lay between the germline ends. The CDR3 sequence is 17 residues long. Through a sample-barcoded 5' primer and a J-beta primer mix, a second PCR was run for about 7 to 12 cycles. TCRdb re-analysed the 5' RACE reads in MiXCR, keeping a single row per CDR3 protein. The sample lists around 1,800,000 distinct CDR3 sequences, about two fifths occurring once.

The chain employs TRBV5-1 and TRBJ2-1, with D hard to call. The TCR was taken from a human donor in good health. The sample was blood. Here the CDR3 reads CASSPTSLAISYNEQFF. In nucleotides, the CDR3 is TGCGCCAGCAGCCCGACCAGTTTGGCGATCTCCTACAATGAGCAGTTCTTC.